Below, one TCR beta chain is given with its context. The antigen is unknown. The data were obtained in a study of Tregs in tolerant kidney transplant recipients. About the study: Related graft donors supplied nonmyeloablative bone marrow transplants, and mixed chimerism was transient.

Whole-study results and caveats: Changing PCR primers prevented nucleotide comparison between some patients' samples.

The CDR3 covers 12 residues. Germline trimming cut 8 bases from V and 6 bases from J; bases unmatched to any gene: 3. The germline gives CDR1 SNHLY, CDR2 FYNNEI. CD4+CD25+CD127- Tregs, CD4+CD25- non-Tregs, CD4 and CD8 cells were sorted. Before regulatory T cell sorting, thawed PBMCs rested overnight at 37°C in about 220 IU/ml IL-2. TCRdb keeps only in-frame clones here, not all; method: immunoSEQ multiplex PCR. Of 50,000 to 80,000 clones in the sample, less than 98% are singletons; the top ten hold 0.34%. This sample comprised Tregs from blood, obtained before the transplant. The clonotype comes from a human donor who received a combined kidney and bone marrow transplant. This rearrangement joins TRBV2 to TRBJ1-1; 10 bases agree with TRBD1. In DNA form, the CDR3 reads TGTGCCAGCGGGACAGGGGTTCCTGAAGCTTTCTTT. Its protein product is CASGTGVPEAFF.